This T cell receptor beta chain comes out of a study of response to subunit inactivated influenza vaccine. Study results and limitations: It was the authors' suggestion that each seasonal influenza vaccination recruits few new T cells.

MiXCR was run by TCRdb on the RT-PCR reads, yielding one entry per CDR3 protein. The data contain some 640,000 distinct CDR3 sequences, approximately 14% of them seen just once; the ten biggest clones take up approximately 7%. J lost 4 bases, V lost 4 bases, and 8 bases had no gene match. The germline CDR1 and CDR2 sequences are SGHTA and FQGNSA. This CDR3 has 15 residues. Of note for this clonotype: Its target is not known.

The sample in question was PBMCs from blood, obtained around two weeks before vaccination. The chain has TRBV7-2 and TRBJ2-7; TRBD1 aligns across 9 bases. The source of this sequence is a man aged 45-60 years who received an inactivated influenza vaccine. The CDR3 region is CASSSDRGVFYEQYF. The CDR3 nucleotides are TGTGCCAGCAGCTCCGACAGGGGGGTCTTTTACGAGCAGTACTTC.